What follows are 13 T cell receptor beta chains derived from one specimen sequenced in a study of cytomegalovirus exposure and HLA in healthy donors. The PCR made use of 60 Vbeta and 13 Jbeta primers. Using immunoSEQ multiplex PCR, the repertoire was profiled, and TCRdb retains in-frame clones only, with some absent. The table lists over 150,000 clones, around 86% of them singletons. Input material: PBMCs. The source of these receptors is a human donor in good health.

The chain is built from TRBV4-3 and TRBJ2-2; D unclear. The CDR3 loop spans 14 amino acids. Germline lookup yields CDR1 LGHNA and CDR2 YSLEER. V was shortened by 1 base and J by 1 base, with 4 bases between the two germline ends. In nucleotides, the CDR3 is TGCGCCAGCAGCCAAGCAGGGAACACCGGGGAGCTGTTTTTT. Protein: CASSQAGNTGELFF.

The V call is TRBV5-1, the J call TRBJ2-3, with 9 positions matching TRBD2. The germline gives CDR1 SGHRS, CDR2 YFSETQ. This CDR3 has 19 residues. The ends lost 0 bases at V and 0 bases at J; junction bases unmatched: 11. This chain's CDR3 is CASSLAPSGGSKSTDTQYF. The CDR3 coding sequence is TGCGCCAGCAGCTTGGCACCCAGCGGGGGGTCGAAGAGCACAGATACGCAGTATTTT.

V usage is TRBV10-3 and J usage is TRBJ2-7; D is unclear. Germline-derived CDR1 and CDR2 are ENHRY and SYGVKD. V was pared by 11 bases and J by 3 bases, with 17 bases between. The CDR3 is 13 residues long. CDR3 loop: CAARGTAGYEQYF. The CDR3 nucleotides are TGTGCCGCCAGAGGTACCGCCGGCTACGAGCAGTACTTC.

The V and J genes are TRBV6-5 and TRBJ2-1; TRBD1 aligns across 11 bases. With V trimmed by 3 bases and J by 9 bases, 4 bases remained unmatched. Germline CDR1 MNHEY, CDR2 SVGAGI. This CDR3 has 14 residues. CDR3 region: CASSYGQGAGEQFF. The CDR3 DNA reads TGTGCCAGCAGTTATGGACAGGGGGCCGGTGAGCAGTTCTTC.

V and J are TRBV19 and TRBJ1-2; 9 nucleotides agree with TRBD1. CDR3 length: 17 amino acids. The germline gives CDR1 LNHDA, CDR2 SQIVND (reference sequence). The junction had 11 bases not matched to a gene; V was cut back by 6 bases and J by 0 bases. CDR3 sequence: CASRAQQGATSNYGYTF. Here the CDR3 DNA reads TGTGCCAGTAGAGCTCAACAGGGGGCGACGTCTAACTATGGCTACACCTTC. Supplemented by reference TRBV19 and TRBJ1-2, the full variable domain reads DGGITQSPKYLFRKEGQNVTLSCEQNLNHDAMYWYRQDPGQGLRLIYYSQIVNDFQKGDIAEGYSVSREKKESFPLTVTSAQKNPTAFYLCASRAQQGATSNYGYTFGSGTRLTVV.

The chain links TRBV11-2 to TRBJ2-7; the D is unclear. CDR3 length: 14 residues. Germline V gene data show CDR1 as SGHAT and CDR2 as FQNNGV. The V gene lost 5 bases and the J gene lost 0 bases, with 11 bases spanning the gap. The CDR3 loop reads CASSPPGSSYEQYF. CDR3 DNA sequence: TGTGCCAGCAGCCCCCCCGGGTCCTCCTACGAGCAGTACTTC.

J is TRBJ2-2 and V is TRBV11-3; 7 bases map to TRBD2. The CDR3 contains 15 residues. Germline values: CDR1 SGHNT, CDR2 YENEEA. J lost 2 bases, V lost 2 bases, and 2 bases had no gene match. Here the CDR3 reads CASSLPGLNTGELFF. In DNA, the CDR3 is TGTGCCAGCAGCTTACCGGGACTAAACACCGGGGAGCTGTTTTTT.

This clone was observed a handful of times. A junction boundary mismatches the germline segment, possibly from a read error. V and J are TRBV6-1 and TRBJ2-7; 7 bases are a match to TRBD2. The CDR3 extends over 13 amino acids. Germline V gene data show CDR1 as MNHNS and CDR2 as SASEGT. The chain's CDR3 is CASSETPGRAGRF. The CDR3, as DNA: TGTGCCAGCAGTGAGACCCCTGGACGAGCGGGGAGATTC.

The chain employs TRBV7-9 and TRBJ1-4; no definite D call. The CDR3 sequence is 16 residues long. The germline CDR1 and CDR2 sequences are SEHNR and FQNEAQ (reference sequence). Trimming pared 4 bases from V and 0 bases from J, leaving 12 bases between. This CDR3 is CASSWLDASTNEKLFF. In DNA, the CDR3 is TGTGCCAGCAGCTGGTTAGATGCCTCAACTAATGAAAAACTGTTTTTT. The variable domain in full, completed from reference TRBV7-9 and TRBJ1-4, reads DTGVSQNPRHKITKRGQNVTFRCDPISEHNRLYWYRQTLGQGPEFLTYFQNEAQLEKSRLLSDRFSAERPKGSFSTLEIQRTEQGDSAMYLCASSWLDASTNEKLFFGSGTQLSVL.

V gene TRBV28 combines with J gene TRBJ2-1; 7 positions match TRBD1. The CDR3 loop spans 15 amino acids. V lost 6 bases and J lost 1; bases outside the gene matches: 6. From germline, CDR1 is MDHEN and CDR2 SYDVKM. Here the CDR3 reads CASSPGTVSYNEQFF. CDR3 nucleotide sequence: TGTGCCAGCAGCCCCGGGACAGTGTCCTACAATGAGCAGTTCTTC. Combining the CDR3 with reference TRBV28 and TRBJ2-1 gives the whole variable domain DVKVTQSSRYLVKRTGEKVFLECVQDMDHENMFWYRQDPGLGLRLIYFSYDVKMKEKGDIPEGYSVSREKKERFSLILESASTNQTSMYLCASSPGTVSYNEQFFGPGTRLTVL.

The V gene is TRBV5-4, the J gene TRBJ1-2; the match to TRBD1 covers 9 bases. V was clipped by 4 bases and J by 5 bases; unmatched bases: 9. This CDR3 is 15 amino acids long. Germline assignment: CDR1 SGHNT and CDR2 YYREEE (reference sequence). The chain's CDR3 is CASSGPGQGLYGYTF. CDR3 in DNA: TGTGCCAGCAGCGGCCCGGGACAGGGCCTTTATGGCTACACCTTC.

The chain links TRBV15 to TRBJ2-7; possible D gene TRBD2, 6 bases. Germline loops: CDR1 LNHNV, CDR2 YYDKDF (reference sequence). V gave up 8 bases and J gave up 5 bases, with 10 bases separating them. CDR3 length: 11 amino acids. CDR3 loop: CATGAGHEQYF. DNA for the CDR3: TGTGCCACCGGGGCGGGACACGAGCAGTACTTC. The entire variable domain, with the rest obtained from reference TRBV15 and TRBJ2-7, is as follows: DAMVIQNPRYQVTQFGKPVTLSCSQTLNHNVMYWYQQKSSQAPKLLFHYYDKDFNNEADTPDNFQSRRPNTSFCFLDIRSPGLGDTAMYLCATGAGHEQYFGPGTRLTVT.

This clone has only a few counts. The rearrangement links TRBV9 to TRBJ2-3; D is perhaps TRBD1 (5 bases). Germline CDR1 is SGDLS and CDR2 is YYNGEE. This CDR3 has 14 amino acids. Trimming left V 5 bases short and J 5 bases short, with 15 bases between. CDR3 sequence: CASSEQGAGDTQYF. The CDR3 DNA follows: TGTGCCAGCAGTGAACAAGGGGCAGGAGATACGCAGTATTTT.